Described below is a single T cell receptor (beta chain) sequence and its context. The target of this receptor is not known. No much larger clone exists at a distance of one base, and base qualities are not known. TCRbeta CDR3 regions were amplified from genomic DNA using the immunoSEQ Assay, a bias-controlled multiplex PCR. In the source study's methods: The number of nucleated cells in each sample was estimated by amplification of reference gene primers within the assay. To quantify the absolute abundance of each unique TCRbeta CDR3 rearrangement, sequence reads were collapsed and filtered. For each sample, productive Simpson clonality was calculated by taking the square root of Simpson's diversity index across productive rearrangements. This is the immuneACCESS table as TCRdb keeps it, with only in-frame sequences that have V and J called. A part of the clones is gone; compared with another copy, unresolved V genes explain less than half, and the rest is unexplained. Clone size and V and J calls were adopted from that table, with D and trimming inferred from the DNA. The sample records fewer than 250,000 clones, just under 90% of which are singletons. Approximately 2.4% of the sample comes from the top ten.

One collaborating source in Seattle enrolled patients while the patients were actively infected and followed the patients over time throughout the course of disease. Collaborating institutions collected whole blood in K2EDTA tubes following their own protocols. Collaborator samples were shipped for TCRbeta analysis as frozen whole blood, isolated PBMCs, or DNA extracted from either sample type. The germline V gene specifies SGHTA as CDR1 and FQGNSA as CDR2. Trimming takes 3 bases from V and 0 bases from J, and the germline ends sit 18 bases apart. The CDR3 runs 18 amino acids, cysteine and phenylalanine included. The DNA shown is the 54-base CDR3, in frame from base 1. The source of the sample is a study of blood T cell repertoires in COVID-19 (dated by TCRdb to 2018 to 2021). Broadly, across the study: Samples covering the acute and convalescent phases of COVID-19 were provided by collaborators in the United States, Italy and Spain. Where HLA class I and class II types were available, the types were taken from metadata supplied by the sample provider, not from assay-based typing. Subjects who had been exposed to COVID-19, were actively infected with it, or had recovered from it provided the deeply sampled blood TCRbeta repertoires that made up the dataset. The repertoires were made available in a free public database intended to serve as a resource for research on the immune response to SARS-CoV-2. The prospective study material was composed of cDNA or gDNA derived from T cells, B-cell-depleted T cells, or PBMCs. The samples were drawn from two sources: the first 160 participants of the ongoing ImmuneRACE study, and 1,200 or so subjects contributed by 6 global collaborators. Sample metadata almost always included a de-identified subject ID, COVID-19 status, age in years and sex.

Overall results and qualifications from the work: The quantity of clinical and demographic metadata differed by source and by participant and was supplied without curation.

The V gene is TRBV7-2 and the J gene is TRBJ1-5, and the D gene may be TRBD1, 6 bases matching. This sequence was found in a young man with COVID-19, enrolled during active disease. The sample comprised peripheral blood. The nucleotide sequence reads TGTGCCAGCAGCTTGACAGGTTTCGTAGGGAATAGCAATCAGCCCCAGCATTTT. Translated, it gives CASSLTGFVGNSNQPQHF. Reference TRBV7-2 and TRBJ1-5 genes cover what lies past the CDR3, so the full variable domain is GAGVSQSPSNKVTEKGKDVELRCDPISGHTALYWYRQSLGQGLEFLIYFQGNSAPDKSGLPSDRFSAERTGGSVSTLTIQRTQQEDSAVYLCASSLTGFVGNSNQPQHFGDGTRLSIL.